These T cell receptor beta chains were read from a single sample in a study of cytomegalovirus exposure and HLA in healthy donors. Sequencing used immunoSEQ multiplex PCR; TCRdb keeps in-frame clones, though not all of them. The sample yields about 200,000 clones, around 83% seen once. The sample was PBMCs. Every receptor here comes from a girl aged 10 to 17 in good health and CMV-seronegative. Both conserved end residues are part of each CDR3. The D gene is left open where the match is weak. Some rows mark clone size as missing; the rest say once, few, many or name a class of expanded clone.

clone_size: .; j_call: TRBJ2-3; cdr3_length: 15; v_call: TRBV5-4; d_call: .; cdr3_nt: TGTGCCAGCAGCCAATCCAGGGCAGGGACAGATACGCAGTATTTT; cdr3_aa: CASSQSRAGTDTQYF
clone_size: .; j_call: TRBJ1-6; cdr3_length: 15; v_call: TRBV19; d_call: TRBD1; cdr3_nt: TGTGCCAGTAGTATCGGAAAGACAGGGTACTCACCCCTCCACTTT; cdr3_aa: CASSIGKTGYSPLHF
clone_size: .; j_call: TRBJ1-1; cdr3_length: 16; v_call: TRBV7-8; d_call: .; cdr3_nt: TGTGCCAGCAGCGTTCAGTTTGTCCAGGGAAACACTGAAGCTTTCTTT; cdr3_aa: CASSVQFVQGNTEAFF
clone_size: .; j_call: TRBJ1-1; cdr3_length: 14; v_call: TRBV6-1; d_call: .; cdr3_nt: TGTGCCAGCAGTGCATTAGGGGCGGACACTGAAGCTTTCTTT; cdr3_aa: CASSALGADTEAFF
clone_size: .; j_call: TRBJ1-3; cdr3_length: 15; v_call: TRBV28; d_call: TRBD1; cdr3_nt: TGTGCCAGCAGTCCAGGACAGGGAGCTGGAAACACCATATATTTT; cdr3_aa: CASSPGQGAGNTIYF
clone_size: .; j_call: TRBJ2-3; cdr3_length: 15; v_call: TRBV7-9; d_call: .; cdr3_nt: TGTGCCAGCAGCTCTCTCTCGGTGGTCACAGATACGCAGTATTTT; cdr3_aa: CASSSLSVVTDTQYF
clone_size: .; j_call: TRBJ2-7; cdr3_length: 16; v_call: TRBV7-9; d_call: .; cdr3_nt: TGTGCCAGCAGCCTGACAGTTAGCGGCCCCTCCTACGAGCAGTACTTC; cdr3_aa: CASSLTVSGPSYEQYF
clone_size: .; j_call: TRBJ2-5; cdr3_length: 15; v_call: TRBV6-5; d_call: .; cdr3_nt: TGTGCCAGCAGTACCCAGGGCCCTTTTCAAGAGACCCAGTACTTC; cdr3_aa: CASSTQGPFQETQYF
clone_size: .; j_call: TRBJ2-6; cdr3_length: 16; v_call: TRBV11-1; d_call: TRBD1; cdr3_nt: TGTGCCAGCAGCTATGACAGGGTGGACGGGGCCAACGTCCTGACTTTC; cdr3_aa: CASSYDRVDGANVLTF
clone_size: once; j_call: TRBJ1-2; cdr3_length: 17; v_call: TRBV2; d_call: .; cdr3_nt: TGTGCCAGCAGTGGACAAAGAGGGCCCTCCCCGGGCTATGGCTACACCTTC; cdr3_aa: CASSGQRGPSPGYGYTF
clone_size: once; j_call: TRBJ2-5; cdr3_length: 20; v_call: TRBV4-3; d_call: TRBD1; cdr3_nt: TGCGCCAGCAGCCAAGAGGGAAAGCCTAACAGGGGCCTCCTGACGGAGACCCAGTACTTC; cdr3_aa: CASSQEGKPNRGLLTETQYF
clone_size: .; j_call: TRBJ1-2; cdr3_length: 11; v_call: TRBV29-1; d_call: .; cdr3_nt: .; cdr3_aa: CSVGTGAGYTF
clone_size: .; j_call: TRBJ1-1; cdr3_length: 17; v_call: TRBV5-6; d_call: TRBD1; cdr3_nt: TGTGCCAGCAGCCCGCTCCCTCCCGGACAGGGGAGCACTGAAGCTTTCTTT; cdr3_aa: CASSPLPPGQGSTEAFF
clone_size: .; j_call: TRBJ2-7; cdr3_length: 16; v_call: TRBV9; d_call: TRBD2; cdr3_nt: TGTGCCAGCAGCCGAACCACCGGGACTAGTGGTTACGAGCAGTACTTC; cdr3_aa: CASSRTTGTSGYEQYF
clone_size: .; j_call: TRBJ2-1; cdr3_length: 12; v_call: TRBV30; d_call: TRBD2; cdr3_nt: TGTGCCGCTAGCGGGGGGTGGGATGGGCAGTTCTTC; cdr3_aa: CAASGGWDGQFF
clone_size: .; j_call: TRBJ2-1; cdr3_length: 12; v_call: TRBV7-2; d_call: .; cdr3_nt: TGTGCCAGCAGCGCGGACTCTGGCGAGCAGTTCTTC; cdr3_aa: CASSADSGEQFF
clone_size: .; j_call: TRBJ2-3; cdr3_length: 17; v_call: TRBV4-2; d_call: .; cdr3_nt: TGTGCCAGCAGCCAAGGGCCGGGAGTCGGTATCACAGATACGCAGTATTTT; cdr3_aa: CASSQGPGVGITDTQYF
clone_size: once; j_call: TRBJ2-3; cdr3_length: 15; v_call: TRBV5-4; d_call: .; cdr3_nt: TGTGCCAGCGGCAGCCTGGTGGGCCCCACAGATACGCAGTATTTT; cdr3_aa: CASGSLVGPTDTQYF
clone_size: .; j_call: TRBJ1-5; cdr3_length: 13; v_call: TRBV19; d_call: .; cdr3_nt: TGTGCCAGTACCCTTTCCTGGGGGGGGGCCCAGCATTTT; cdr3_aa: CASTLSWGGAQHF
clone_size: .; j_call: TRBJ1-2; cdr3_length: 14; v_call: TRBV28; d_call: TRBD1; cdr3_nt: TGTGCCAGCTCCAGGGGGGTTTTGAACTATGGCTACACCTTC; cdr3_aa: CASSRGVLNYGYTF
clone_size: .; j_call: TRBJ2-7; cdr3_length: 12; v_call: TRBV19; d_call: TRBD1; cdr3_nt: TGTGCCAGTAGTATGACAGGGTACGAGCAGTACTTC; cdr3_aa: CASSMTGYEQYF
clone_size: .; j_call: TRBJ1-6; cdr3_length: 17; v_call: TRBV19; d_call: TRBD1; cdr3_nt: TGTGCCAGTAGTCCAATACAGGGGAGCTCCTATAATTCACCCCTCCACTTT; cdr3_aa: CASSPIQGSSYNSPLHF
clone_size: .; j_call: TRBJ1-4; cdr3_length: 16; v_call: TRBV7-8; d_call: .; cdr3_nt: TGTGCCAGCAGCTTTTCTCCGCCGACGGGTAATGAAAAACTGTTTTTT; cdr3_aa: CASSFSPPTGNEKLFF
clone_size: .; j_call: TRBJ1-6; cdr3_length: 15; v_call: TRBV2; d_call: TRBD1; cdr3_nt: TGTGCCAGCAGGGAAGAGCAGGGGGTTAATTCACCCCTCCACTTT; cdr3_aa: CASREEQGVNSPLHF
clone_size: .; j_call: TRBJ1-4; cdr3_length: 15; v_call: TRBV28; d_call: TRBD1; cdr3_nt: TGTGCCAGCAGTACCCGGACAGGGGGAGGGGAAAAACTGTTTTTT; cdr3_aa: CASSTRTGGGEKLFF
clone_size: few; j_call: TRBJ2-7; cdr3_length: 15; v_call: TRBV5-1; d_call: TRBD2; cdr3_nt: TGCGCCAGCAGCTTTAGACTAGCGCCAACCTACGAGCAGTACTTC; cdr3_aa: CASSFRLAPTYEQYF
clone_size: .; j_call: TRBJ2-1; cdr3_length: 16; v_call: TRBV5-6; d_call: .; cdr3_nt: TGTGCCAGCAGCTTCCTTCGGGTTCTAACCTACAATGAGCAGTTCTTC; cdr3_aa: CASSFLRVLTYNEQFF
clone_size: .; j_call: TRBJ2-1; cdr3_length: 15; v_call: TRBV6-5; d_call: .; cdr3_nt: TGTGCCAGCAGTTTGGACTTGTCAATATACAATGAGCAGTTCTTC; cdr3_aa: CASSLDLSIYNEQFF
clone_size: .; j_call: TRBJ1-5; cdr3_length: 15; v_call: TRBV15; d_call: .; cdr3_nt: TGTGCCACCAGCAGGGATGGACAGAGCAATCAGCCCCAGCATTTT; cdr3_aa: CATSRDGQSNQPQHF
clone_size: .; j_call: TRBJ2-1; cdr3_length: 17; v_call: TRBV15; d_call: TRBD2; cdr3_nt: TGTGCCACCAGCCCCTTTCCGGCTAGCGGAGATACCAATGAGCAGTTCTTC; cdr3_aa: CATSPFPASGDTNEQFF
clone_size: .; j_call: TRBJ2-1; cdr3_length: 12; v_call: TRBV29-1; d_call: .; cdr3_nt: TGCAGCGTTGCTGCAGGGTTTGATGAGCAGTTCTTC; cdr3_aa: CSVAAGFDEQFF
clone_size: .; j_call: TRBJ1-1; cdr3_length: 13; v_call: TRBV19; d_call: .; cdr3_nt: TGTGCCAGTAGGGGACACTTGAACACTGAAGCTTTCTTT; cdr3_aa: CASRGHLNTEAFF
clone_size: .; j_call: TRBJ2-7; cdr3_length: 14; v_call: TRBV5-1; d_call: TRBD2; cdr3_nt: TGCGCCAGCAGCCCCTCTAGCGGAACCTACGAGCAGTACTTC; cdr3_aa: CASSPSSGTYEQYF
clone_size: .; j_call: TRBJ1-1; cdr3_length: 15; v_call: TRBV27; d_call: .; cdr3_nt: TGTGCCAGCAGTACCCTCTCCGGAATGAACACTAAAGCTTTCTTT; cdr3_aa: CASSTLSGMNTKAFF
clone_size: .; j_call: TRBJ1-5; cdr3_length: 13; v_call: TRBV7-9; d_call: .; cdr3_nt: TGTTCCAGCAGCCGCAGTGGCAATCAGCCCCAGCATTTT; cdr3_aa: CSSSRSGNQPQHF
clone_size: few; j_call: TRBJ1-1; cdr3_length: 14; v_call: TRBV2; d_call: .; cdr3_nt: TGTGCCAGCAGGAGAACCACTACGAACACTGAAGCTTTCTTT; cdr3_aa: CASRRTTTNTEAFF
clone_size: .; j_call: TRBJ2-7; cdr3_length: 14; v_call: TRBV27; d_call: .; cdr3_nt: TGTGCCAGCCGATTAGCGGAGCCCTCCTACGAGCAGTACTTC; cdr3_aa: CASRLAEPSYEQYF
clone_size: .; j_call: TRBJ2-6; cdr3_length: 14; v_call: TRBV15; d_call: .; cdr3_nt: TGTGCCACCAGCTTGGCGGGCGGGGCCAACGTCCTGACTTTC; cdr3_aa: CATSLAGGANVLTF
clone_size: .; j_call: TRBJ2-3; cdr3_length: 15; v_call: TRBV30; d_call: .; cdr3_nt: TGTGCCTGGAGTGTAGGAGGGACCACCACAGATACGCAGTATTTT; cdr3_aa: CAWSVGGTTTDTQYF
clone_size: .; j_call: TRBJ1-5; cdr3_length: 13; v_call: TRBV21-1; d_call: .; cdr3_nt: TGTGCCAGCAGTAGGGACAGGGCGGGTTCCCAGCATTTT; cdr3_aa: CASSRDRAGSQHF
clone_size: .; j_call: TRBJ1-1; cdr3_length: 11; v_call: TRBV30; d_call: .; cdr3_nt: TGTGCCTGGACTGCAGTGTATGGAGCTTTCTTT; cdr3_aa: CAWTAVYGAFF